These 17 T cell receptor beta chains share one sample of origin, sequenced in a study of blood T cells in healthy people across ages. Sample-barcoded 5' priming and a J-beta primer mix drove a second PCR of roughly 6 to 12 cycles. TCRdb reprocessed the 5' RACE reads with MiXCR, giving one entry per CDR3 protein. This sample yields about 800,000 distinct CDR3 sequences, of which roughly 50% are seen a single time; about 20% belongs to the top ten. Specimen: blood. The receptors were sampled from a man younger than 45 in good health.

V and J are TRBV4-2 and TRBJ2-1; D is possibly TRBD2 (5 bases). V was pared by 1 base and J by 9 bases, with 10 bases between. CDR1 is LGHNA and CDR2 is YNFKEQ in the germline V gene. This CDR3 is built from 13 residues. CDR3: CASSQGAEGEQFF. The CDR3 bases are TGTGCCAGCAGCCAAGGGGCTGAGGGTGAGCAGTTCTTC.

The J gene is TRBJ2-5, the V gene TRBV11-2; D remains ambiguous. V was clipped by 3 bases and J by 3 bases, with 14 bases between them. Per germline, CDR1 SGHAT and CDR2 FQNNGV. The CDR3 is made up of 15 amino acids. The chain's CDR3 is CASSFLRAEEETQYF. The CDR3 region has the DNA TGTGCCAGCAGCTTTCTAAGGGCTGAAGAAGAGACCCAGTACTTC.

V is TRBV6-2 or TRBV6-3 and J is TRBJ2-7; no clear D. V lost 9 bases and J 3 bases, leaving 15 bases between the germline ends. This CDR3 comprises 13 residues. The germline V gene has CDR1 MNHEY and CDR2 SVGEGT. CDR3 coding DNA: TGTGCCAGTGGGCGTCAAGCGTTCTACGAGCAGTACTTC. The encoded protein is CASGRQAFYEQYF.

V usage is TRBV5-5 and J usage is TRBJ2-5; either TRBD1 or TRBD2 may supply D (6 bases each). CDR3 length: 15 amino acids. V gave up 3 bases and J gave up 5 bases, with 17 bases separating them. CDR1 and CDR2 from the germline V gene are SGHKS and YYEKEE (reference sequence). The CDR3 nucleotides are TGTGCCAGCAGCTCGATCCGTGGGGGGCTGGAGACCCAGTACTTC. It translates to CASSSIRGGLETQYF.

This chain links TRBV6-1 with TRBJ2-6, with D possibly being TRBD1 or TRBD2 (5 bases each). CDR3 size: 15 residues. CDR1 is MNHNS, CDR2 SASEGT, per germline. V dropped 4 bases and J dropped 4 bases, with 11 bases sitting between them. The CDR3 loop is CASSVQGVGANVLTF. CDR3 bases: TGTGCCAGCAGTGTCCAGGGAGTCGGGGCCAACGTCCTGACTTTC.

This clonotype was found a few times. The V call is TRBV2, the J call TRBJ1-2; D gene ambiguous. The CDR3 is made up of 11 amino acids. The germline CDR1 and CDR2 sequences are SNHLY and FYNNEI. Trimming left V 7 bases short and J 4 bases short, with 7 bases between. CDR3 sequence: CASNEGYGYTF. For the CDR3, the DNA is TGTGCCAGCAATGAGGGCTATGGCTACACCTTC.

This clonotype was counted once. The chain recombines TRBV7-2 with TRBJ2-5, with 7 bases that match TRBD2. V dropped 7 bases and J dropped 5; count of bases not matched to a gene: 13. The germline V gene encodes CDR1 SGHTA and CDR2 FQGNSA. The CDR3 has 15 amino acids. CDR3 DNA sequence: TGTGCCAGCACTTCTGGGGGGGGAGTCTTCGAGACCCAGTACTTC. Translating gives CASTSGGGVFETQYF.

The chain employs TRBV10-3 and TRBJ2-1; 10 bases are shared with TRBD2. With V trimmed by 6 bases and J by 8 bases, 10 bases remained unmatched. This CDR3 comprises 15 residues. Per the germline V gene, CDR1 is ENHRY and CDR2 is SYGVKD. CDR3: CAIRGASGSIDEQFF. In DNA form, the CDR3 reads TGTGCCATCAGGGGGGCTAGCGGGAGTATCGATGAGCAGTTCTTC.

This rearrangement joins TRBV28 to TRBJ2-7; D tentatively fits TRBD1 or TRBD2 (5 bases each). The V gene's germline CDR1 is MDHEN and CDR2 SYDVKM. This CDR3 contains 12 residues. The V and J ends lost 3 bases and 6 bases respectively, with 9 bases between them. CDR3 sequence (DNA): TGTGCCAGCAGTTTCAGGGACCGCGAGCAGTACTTC. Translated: CASSFRDREQYF.

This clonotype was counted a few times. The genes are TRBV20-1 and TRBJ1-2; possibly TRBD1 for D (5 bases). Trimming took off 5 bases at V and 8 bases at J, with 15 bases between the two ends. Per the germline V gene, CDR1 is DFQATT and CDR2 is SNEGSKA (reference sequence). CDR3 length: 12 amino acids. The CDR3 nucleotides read TGCAGTGCTGACCGGGCTGGGGGAGGCTACACCTTC. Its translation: CSADRAGGGYTF.

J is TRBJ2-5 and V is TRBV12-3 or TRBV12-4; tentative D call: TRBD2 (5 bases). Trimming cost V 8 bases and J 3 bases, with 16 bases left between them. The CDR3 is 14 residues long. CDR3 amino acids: CASSGGGLEETQYF. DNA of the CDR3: TGTGCCAGCTCCGGCGGAGGACTCGAAGAGACCCAGTACTTC.

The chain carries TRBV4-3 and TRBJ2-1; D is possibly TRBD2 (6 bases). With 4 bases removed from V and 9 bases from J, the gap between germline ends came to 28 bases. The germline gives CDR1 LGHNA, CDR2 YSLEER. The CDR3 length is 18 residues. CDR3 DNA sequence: TGCGCCAGCAGCCTCAAAAGACCCCGGGGACTGGGATTCGGTGAGCAGTTCTTC. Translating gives CASSLKRPRGLGFGEQFF.

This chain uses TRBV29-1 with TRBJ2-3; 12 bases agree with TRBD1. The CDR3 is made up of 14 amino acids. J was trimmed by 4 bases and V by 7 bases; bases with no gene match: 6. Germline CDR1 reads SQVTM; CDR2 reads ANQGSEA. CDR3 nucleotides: TGCAGCGCCCGGGACAGGGGGCAGCCAGATACGCAGTATTTT. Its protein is CSARDRGQPDTQYF.

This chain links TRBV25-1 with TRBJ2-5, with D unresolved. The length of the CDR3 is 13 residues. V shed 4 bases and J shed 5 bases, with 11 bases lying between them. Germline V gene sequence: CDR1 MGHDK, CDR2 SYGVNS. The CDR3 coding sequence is TGTGCCAGCAGTGCTCCGGCCCGGGAGACCCAGTACTTC. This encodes CASSAPARETQYF.

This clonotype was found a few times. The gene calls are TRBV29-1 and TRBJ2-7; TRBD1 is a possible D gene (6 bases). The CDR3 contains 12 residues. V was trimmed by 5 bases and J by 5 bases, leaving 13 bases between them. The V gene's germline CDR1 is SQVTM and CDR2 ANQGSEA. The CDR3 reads CSVTNRADEQYF. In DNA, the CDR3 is TGCAGCGTTACTAACAGGGCAGACGAGCAGTACTTC.

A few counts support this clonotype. CDR3: CASSLGQGSETQYF. CDR3 nucleotides: TGTGCCAGCAGCTTGGGACAGGGGTCGGAGACCCAGTACTTC. The gene calls are TRBV11-1 and TRBJ2-7, with 10 positions matching TRBD1. Gene TRBJ2-5 matches the end of the DNA better, so the J call may be wrong. Looked up from germline, CDR1 is SGHAT and CDR2 is FQDESV (reference sequence). The CDR3 is 14 amino acids.

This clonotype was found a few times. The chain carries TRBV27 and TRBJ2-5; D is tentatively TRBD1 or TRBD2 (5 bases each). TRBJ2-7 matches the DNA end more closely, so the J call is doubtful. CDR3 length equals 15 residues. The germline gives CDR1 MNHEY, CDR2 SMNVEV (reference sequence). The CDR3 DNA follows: TGTGCCAGCACTCTGTCCGGGACGGGTTTAAACGAGCAGTACTTC. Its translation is CASTLSGTGLNEQYF.